This T cell receptor beta chain is from a study of human T cells and chemical hapten exposure. TCRdb ran MiXCR on the RACE reads and lists one entry per CDR3 protein. The sample holds more than 30,000 distinct CDR3 sequences, 5.5% to 8% seen once. Time point given: patch test 1, 2 weeks after DPC sensitization. Treatment here: therapeutic diphenylcyclopropenone sensitization with weekly scalp DPC. Unfractionated whole blood yielded the extracted total RNA. This receptor was obtained from a woman under 40 with alopecia areata. Some clones in this sample may be carry-over from other donors' samples. This specimen consisted of whole blood, obtained in connection with sensitization to the hapten diphenylcyclopropenone (DPC).

The CDR3 spells CAWSHSTGGNNSPLHF. In DNA, the CDR3 is TGTGCCTGGAGTCACTCGACAGGGGGAAATAATTCACCCCTCCACTTT. The chain is built from TRBV30 and TRBJ1-6, with 9 bases lining up with TRBD1. The CDR3 sequence is 16 residues long. V lost 2 bases, J lost 5 bases, and 7 bases stayed unmatched. Per the germline V gene, CDR1 is GTSNPN and CDR2 is SVGIG (reference sequence).